This T cell receptor beta chain comes out of a study of shared clonotypes between healthy human individuals. Study outcomes and limitations: What naive subsets generally showed was a larger estimated richness than memory subsets showed. The small donor group covered limited genetic and exposure diversity.

There are 13 residues in the CDR3. V was shortened by 2 bases and J by 3 bases, with 9 bases between the two germline ends. TCRdb's copy holds only in-frame clones and misses some; the assay was immunoSEQ multiplex PCR. This table holds about 1 million clones, 65% to 75% found once. This clone was detected a few times. Its matching antigen is unknown. The sequence was obtained from a young man in good health. The chain carries TRBV5-3 and TRBJ2-7; D possibly corresponds to TRBD2 (5 bases). TRBV5-3 belongs to the ORF category, with a function that is uncertain. Material for sequencing was memory CD4+ T cells sorted from blood. Subset of the sample: CD45RA-negative fraction. This chain's CDR3 is CARSFDGNYEQYF. The CDR3 nucleotides are TGTGCCAGAAGCTTTGACGGGAACTACGAGCAGTACTTC.